The clone carrying this T cell receptor beta chain was recorded a few times. These data belong to a study of blood T cell repertoires in COVID-19. For the study at large: Collection of acute and convalescent COVID-19 samples took place in the United States, Italy and Spain. In each case, the material was cDNA or gDNA derived from T cells, B-cell-depleted T cells, or PBMCs.

In the original workflow: Estimation of nucleated cell counts relied on the amplification of reference gene primers. Generated by immunoSEQ multiplex PCR, the TCRdb table keeps only in-frame clones and is missing some. For V, J and clone size, that table is used; D and trimming come from the DNA. The sample includes about 78,000 clones, roughly 89% of them seen just once. The CDR3 has 16 amino acids. The J segment lost 3 bases and the V segment lost 1 base, leaving 9 bases of the junction unmatched. Germline loops: CDR1 LGHDT, CDR2 YNNKEL (reference sequence). Sequencing was carried out using peripheral blood. The chain carries TRBV3-1 (or the pseudogene TRBV3-2) and TRBJ2-7; TRBD1 aligns across 7 bases. This clonotype originated in a woman of 80 years or more with active or convalescent COVID-19. The CDR3 loop reads CASSQVNMGQRYEQYF. The CDR3 coding sequence is TGTGCCAGCAGCCAAGTCAACATGGGACAGCGCTACGAGCAGTACTTC.